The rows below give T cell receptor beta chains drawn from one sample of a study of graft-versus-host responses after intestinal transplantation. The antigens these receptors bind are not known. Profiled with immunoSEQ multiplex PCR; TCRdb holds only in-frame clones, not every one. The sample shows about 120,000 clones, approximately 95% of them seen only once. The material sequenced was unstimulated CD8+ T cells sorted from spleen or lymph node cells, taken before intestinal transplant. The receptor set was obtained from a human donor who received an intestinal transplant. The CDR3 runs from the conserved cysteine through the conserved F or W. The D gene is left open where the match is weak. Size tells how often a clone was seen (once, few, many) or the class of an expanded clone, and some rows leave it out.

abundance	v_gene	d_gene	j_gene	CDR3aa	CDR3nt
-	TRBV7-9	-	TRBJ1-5	CASSPTNQPQHF	TGTGCCAGCAGCCCTACGAATCAGCCCCAGCATTTT
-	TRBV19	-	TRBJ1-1	CASSTGQNTEAFF	TGTGCCAGTAGCACGGGACAGAACACTGAAGCTTTCTTT
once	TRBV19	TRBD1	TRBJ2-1	CASRPGQGLREQFF	TGTGCCAGTAGGCCGGGACAGGGGCTCCGTGAGCAGTTCTTC
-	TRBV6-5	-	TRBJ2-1	CASSSGTSYNEQFF	TGTGCCAGCAGCTCCGGGACTTCCTACAATGAGCAGTTCTTC
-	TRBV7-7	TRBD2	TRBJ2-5	CASSHYQASGIETQYF	TGTGCCAGCAGCCACTACCAGGCTAGCGGGATAGAGACCCAGTACTTC
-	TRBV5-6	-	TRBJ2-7	CASSLEGTYEQYF	TGTGCCAGCAGCTTGGAGGGCACCTACGAGCAGTACTTC
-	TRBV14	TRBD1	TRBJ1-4	CASSFTGQYNEKLFF	TGTGCCAGCAGCTTTACGGGACAGTATAATGAAAAACTGTTTTTT
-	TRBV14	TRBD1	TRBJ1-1	CASSPPRTGFGTEAFF	TGTGCCAGCAGCCCCCCCCGGACAGGGTTTGGCACTGAAGCTTTCTTT
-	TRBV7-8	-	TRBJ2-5	CASSESETQYF	TGTGCCAGCAGCGAGAGCGAGACCCAGTACTTC
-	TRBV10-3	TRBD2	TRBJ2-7	CASATSSYEQYF	TGTGCCAGTGCGACTAGCAGCTACGAGCAGTACTTC